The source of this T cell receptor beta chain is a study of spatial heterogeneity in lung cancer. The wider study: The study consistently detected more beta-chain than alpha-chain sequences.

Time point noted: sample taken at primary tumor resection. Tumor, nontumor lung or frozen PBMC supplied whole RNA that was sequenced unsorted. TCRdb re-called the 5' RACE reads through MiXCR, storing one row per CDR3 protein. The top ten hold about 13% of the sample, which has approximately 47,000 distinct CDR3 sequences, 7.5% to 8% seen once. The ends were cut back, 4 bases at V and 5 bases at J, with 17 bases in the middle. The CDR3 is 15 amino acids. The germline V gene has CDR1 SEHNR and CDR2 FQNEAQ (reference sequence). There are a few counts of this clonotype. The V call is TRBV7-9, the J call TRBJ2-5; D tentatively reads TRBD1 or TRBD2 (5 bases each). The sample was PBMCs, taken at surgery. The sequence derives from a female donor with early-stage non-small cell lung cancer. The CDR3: CASSSSGATFETQYF. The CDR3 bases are TGTGCCAGCAGCTCCTCCGGGGCCACGTTTGAGACCCAGTACTTC.